These 30 T cell receptor beta chains share one sample of origin, sequenced in a study of cytomegalovirus exposure and HLA in healthy donors. The PCR ran on 60 Vbeta and 13 Jbeta primers. The table came from immunoSEQ multiplex PCR; TCRdb's copy has only in-frame clones and leaves some out. Of 140,000 or so clones listed, around 10% are singletons. Sequencing was performed on PBMCs. These receptors were taken from a male donor in good health and CMV-seronegative.

This clone showed up just a few times. The chain employs TRBV7-9 and TRBJ1-1; 7 bases line up with TRBD1. With 5 bases clipped from V and 8 bases from J, the junction kept 5 bases outside the gene matches. The germline V gene has CDR1 SEHNR and CDR2 FQNEAQ (reference sequence). The CDR3 length is 12 residues. The DNA of the CDR3 is TGTGCCAGCAGCCTGACAGGGATCGAAGCTTTCTTT. It yields the protein CASSLTGIEAFF.

This clone has a handful of counts. The chain joins TRBV29-1 to TRBJ1-1; D not certain. CDR3 length: 10 amino acids. Trimming pared 6 bases from V and 5 bases from J, leaving 7 bases between. The germline V gene has CDR1 SQVTM and CDR2 ANQGSEA. CDR3 residues: CSVVLTEAFF. The CDR3 DNA reads as TGCAGCGTCGTCTTGACTGAAGCTTTCTTT.

V usage is TRBV7-3 and J usage is TRBJ2-1, with D perhaps TRBD2 (5 bases). Germline V gives CDR1 SGHTA, CDR2 FQGTGA. The CDR3 loop spans 14 amino acids. V was clipped by 5 bases and J by 8 bases, with 16 bases between them. DNA for the CDR3: TGTGCCAGCAGCCCGGACGGAGGCCCTGATGAGCAGTTCTTC. It encodes CASSPDGGPDEQFF.

This chain connects TRBV27 to TRBJ2-7, with 8 positions matching TRBD1. Germline V gives CDR1 MNHEY, CDR2 SMNVEV (reference sequence). The V and J ends lost 5 bases and 2 bases, in that order; junction bases with no gene match: 5. The CDR3 spans 14 residues. This CDR3 is CASSGTGGPYEQYF. CDR3 sequence (DNA): TGTGCCAGCAGTGGCACAGGGGGGCCCTACGAGCAGTACTTC.

This clone has only a few counts. The V and J genes are TRBV9 and TRBJ2-7; 10 nucleotides line up with TRBD2. The germline CDR1 and CDR2 sequences are SGDLS and YYNGEE. With 4 bases clipped from V and 3 bases from J, the junction kept 7 bases outside the gene matches. The CDR3 has 15 amino acids. CDR3 sequence: CASSPASGRVYEQYF. CDR3 nucleotides: TGTGCCAGCAGCCCGGCTAGCGGGAGAGTCTACGAGCAGTACTTC.

The chain employs TRBV11-2 and TRBJ2-7, with TRBD2 matching over 10 bases. The length of the CDR3 is 15 residues. Looked up from germline, CDR1 is SGHAT and CDR2 is FQNNGV. V lost 4 bases, J lost 1 base, and 4 bases stayed unmatched. CDR3 in DNA: TGTGCCAGCAGCTCCCCACTAGCGGGGTCCTACGAGCAGTACTTC. This codes for CASSSPLAGSYEQYF.

This clone was seen more than once but under ten times. This chain links TRBV28 with TRBJ1-4; the D is unclear. Trimming removed 5 bases from V and 3 bases from J, with 10 bases in between. Per germline, CDR1 MDHEN and CDR2 SYDVKM. The CDR3 covers 14 residues. This CDR3 is CASSPGWANEKLFF. The CDR3 DNA follows: TGTGCCAGCAGTCCGGGTTGGGCTAATGAAAAACTGTTTTTT.

Only one count was recorded for this clone. The chain recombines TRBV4-1 with TRBJ1-3, with unresolved D. V was clipped by 1 base and J by 1 base, with 8 bases between them. CDR1 MGHRA and CDR2 YSYEKL come from the germline V gene. There are 15 residues in the CDR3. CDR3 DNA sequence: TGCGCCAGCAGCCAAGTTCAGAAATCTGGAAACACCATATATTTT. It codes for CASSQVQKSGNTIYF.

This clone was counted between two and nine times. The rearrangement links TRBV5-1 to TRBJ1-1; 7 nucleotides match TRBD1. CDR3 size: 14 residues. J gave up 1 base and V 3 bases, and 3 bases lay outside the gene matches. CDR1 and CDR2 from the germline V gene are SGHRS and YFSETQ. CDR3 nucleotide sequence: TGCGCCAGCAGCTCACAGGGGTCGAACACTGAAGCTTTCTTT. Its translation is CASSSQGSNTEAFF.

This clone was counted only a few times. The rearrangement links TRBV7-2 to TRBJ2-1; 9 bases line up with TRBD2. Unmatched junction bases numbered 1, after V lost 0 bases and J lost 4 bases. This CDR3 is built from 15 residues. The germline CDR1 and CDR2 sequences are SGHTA and FQGNSA. CDR3 bases: TGTGCCAGCAGCTTAGCTAGCGGGGGTTACAATGAGCAGTTCTTC. It encodes CASSLASGGYNEQFF.

This clone was counted a few times. This chain uses TRBV28 with TRBJ2-7; 9 bases are shared with TRBD1. From germline, CDR1 is MDHEN and CDR2 SYDVKM. The CDR3 is 14 residues long. Trimming took 4 bases from V and 4 from J; bases not matched to a gene: 5. The CDR3 DNA reads as TGTGCCAGCAGTTCGACAGGGGGGCGATACGAGCAGTACTTC. Translating gives CASSSTGGRYEQYF.

A word on this clone: The junction differs from germline at one of its ends, possibly a read error. The chain combines TRBV4-3 with TRBJ1-5; 7 bases align to TRBD1. The CDR3 covers 17 residues. CDR1 is LGHNA, CDR2 YSLEER, per germline. The CDR3 loop is CASSQDLEGQLNQHQHF. The CDR3 DNA follows: TGCGCCAGCAGCCAAGATCTAGAGGGACAGCTCAATCAGCACCAGCATTTT.

This clone has only a few counts. The chain has TRBV5-4 and TRBJ1-4, with D possibly TRBD1 on 5 matching bases. This CDR3 is built from 15 residues. V was clipped by 1 base and J by 6 bases, with 13 bases between them. Germline CDR1 reads SGHNT; CDR2 reads YYREEE (reference sequence). The CDR3 DNA reads as TGTGCCAGCAGCTTGAATTCAGGGTCCTATGAAAAACTGTTTTTT. Its translation: CASSLNSGSYEKLFF.

This clone was detected a few times. This sequence joins TRBV9 and TRBJ2-7; tentatively, D is TRBD1 (6 bases). V dropped 1 base and J dropped 0 bases, with 14 bases sitting between them. Germline V gene sequence: CDR1 SGDLS, CDR2 YYNGEE. CDR3 length: 16 residues. CDR3 loop: CASSVFGTPSSYEQYF. The CDR3 DNA reads as TGTGCCAGCAGCGTATTCGGGACACCTAGCTCCTACGAGCAGTACTTC. Filled out from reference TRBV9 and TRBJ2-7, the complete variable domain reads DSGVTQTPKHLITATGQRVTLRCSPRSGDLSVYWYQQSLDQGLQFLIQYYNGEERAKGNILERFSAQQFPDLHSELNLSSLELGDSALYFCASSVFGTPSSYEQYFGPGTRLTVT.

The rearrangement joins TRBV7-3 to TRBJ2-1, with 8 bases matching TRBD2. Germline CDR1 and CDR2: SGHTA and FQGTGA. Trimming at V came to 3 bases and at J to 7 bases, leaving 2 bases not matched to a gene. This CDR3 region has 13 residues. The CDR3 DNA sequence: TGTGCCAGCAGCTTCGGCGGGAGGAATGAGCAGTTCTTC. It translates to CASSFGGRNEQFF.

The V call is TRBV5-6, the J call TRBJ2-7, with D uncertain. CDR3 length: 11 residues. V was shortened by 5 bases and J by 3 bases, with 6 bases between the two germline ends. Germline lookup yields CDR1 SGHDT and CDR2 YYEEEE. As DNA, the CDR3 is TGTGCCAGCAGTTACAGCTACGAGCAGTACTTC. Amino acid sequence: CASSYSYEQYF.

This clone occurred a few times. This chain links TRBV23-1 with TRBJ2-7, with 9 bases that match TRBD1. TRBV23-1 is classed as an ORF, of uncertain function. This CDR3 is built from 14 residues. The ends lost 6 bases at V and 3 bases at J; junction bases unmatched: 6. CDR3 coding DNA: TGCGCCAGCAGGGGACAGGGCACTCACTACGAGCAGTACTTC. The encoded protein is CASRGQGTHYEQYF.

This clone was detected only a few times. This chain links TRBV28 with TRBJ2-1; D ambiguous. CDR1 and CDR2 from the germline V gene are MDHEN and SYDVKM. The V and J ends lost 6 bases and 3 bases respectively, with 9 bases between them. The CDR3 has 13 amino acids. In DNA form, the CDR3 reads TGTGCCAGCAGCCTTACTAACTACAATGAGCAGTTCTTC. This encodes CASSLTNYNEQFF.

As to this clone: Other DNA sequences in the sample encode the same CDR3. The chain combines TRBV7-3 with TRBJ1-1; TRBD1 matches 7 bases. Germline assignment: CDR1 SGHTA and CDR2 FQGTGA. The junction had 8 bases not matched to a gene; V was cut back by 0 bases and J by 4 bases. This CDR3 is 16 amino acids long. The CDR3 spells CASSLTAGGRGTEAFF. CDR3 DNA sequence: TGTGCCAGCAGCTTAACGGCAGGGGGAAGGGGCACTGAAGCTTTCTTT.

This clone was detected only a few times. This chain connects TRBV2 to TRBJ2-4, with 9 bases fitting TRBD1. J was trimmed by 2 bases and V by 5 bases; bases with no gene match: 7. This CDR3 spans 16 amino acids. The germline gives CDR1 SNHLY, CDR2 FYNNEI. CDR3 region: CASSPLDRGSKNIQYF. DNA for the CDR3: TGTGCCAGCAGTCCTCTTGACAGGGGGTCCAAAAACATTCAGTACTTC.

The chain joins TRBV6-6 to TRBJ2-7; 8 bases line up with TRBD2. CDR3 length: 14 residues. V dropped 2 bases and J dropped 2; count of bases not matched to a gene: 2. Germline CDR1 and CDR2: MNHNY and SVGAGI (reference sequence). CDR3 in DNA: TGTGCCAGCAGTTACCATAGCGGGACCTACGAGCAGTACTTC. Translated, it gives CASSYHSGTYEQYF.

There are a few counts of this clone. The rearrangement links TRBV7-9 to TRBJ2-1; TRBD1 aligns across 7 bases. Germline V lookup: CDR1 SEHNR, CDR2 FQNEAQ (reference sequence). V trimming: 2 bases; J trimming: 5 bases; junction bases outside the gene matches: 3. CDR3 length equals 14 residues. The CDR3 region has the DNA TGTGCCAGCAGCTTATACAGGGGTCACAATGAGCAGTTCTTC. It specifies CASSLYRGHNEQFF.

This clone was observed a few times. V is TRBV19 and J is TRBJ2-5; D possibly corresponds to TRBD1 (6 bases). The V gene lost 3 bases and the J gene lost 3 bases, with 17 bases spanning the gap. Germline assignment: CDR1 LNHDA and CDR2 SQIVND (reference sequence). The CDR3 is 16 residues long. The CDR3 nucleotides read TGTGCCAGTAGTATCGGGACCGGGACAAGAAAAGAGACCCAGTACTTC. Translation: CASSIGTGTRKETQYF.

This clone was seen only a few times. This rearrangement joins TRBV7-6 to TRBJ2-7; D is ambiguous. CDR1 is SGHVS, CDR2 FNYEAQ, per germline. The germline V and J ends were trimmed by 0 bases and 4 bases, with 7 bases remaining between them. CDR3 size: 13 residues. CDR3 in DNA: TGTGCCAGCAGCTTAGCCGAAACTTACGAGCAGTACTTC. Translating gives CASSLAETYEQYF.

This clone was counted a few times. CDR3 region: CASSPGTSGTYNEQFF. Written as DNA, the CDR3 is TGTGCCAGCTCACCCGGGACTAGCGGGACCTACAATGAGCAGTTCTTC. The chain links TRBV18 to TRBJ2-1; 13 nucleotides line up with TRBD2. With V trimmed by 3 bases and J by 2 bases, 1 base remained unmatched. Germline-derived CDR1 and CDR2 are KGHSH and LQKENI. CDR3 length equals 16 residues. The full variable domain, in which reference TRBV18 and TRBJ2-1 provide the parts outside the CDR3, is NAGVMQNPRHLVRRRGQEARLRCSPMKGHSHVYWYRQLPEEGLKFMVYLQKENIIDESGMPKERFSAEFPKEGPSILRIQQVVRGDSAAYFCASSPGTSGTYNEQFFGPGTRLTVL.

This chain joins TRBV12-5 and TRBJ2-5; 7 nucleotides match TRBD2. The DNA end lines up better with TRBJ2-7; the J call may be wrong. The CDR3 consists of 16 residues. The germline V gene has CDR1 LGHNT and CDR2 FRNRAP. The CDR3 loop reads CASGLWTGGSTYEQYF. The CDR3 coding sequence is TGTGCTAGTGGTTTGTGGACGGGAGGATCGACCTACGAGCAGTACTTC.

This clone was found a few times. The chain joins TRBV19 to TRBJ1-1; D perhaps matches TRBD1 (6 bases). CDR1 and CDR2 from the germline V gene are LNHDA and SQIVND (reference sequence). The CDR3 spans 16 residues. With 2 bases removed from V and 6 bases from J, the gap between germline ends came to 19 bases. In nucleotides, the CDR3 is TGTGCCAGTAGTATAATCCCAGGCGAATCAGGGGCTGAAGCTTTCTTT. Translation gives CASSIIPGESGAEAFF.

Written as DNA, the CDR3 is TGTGCCAGCAGTTTAGGGGGACTTGGCAATCAGCCCCAGCATTTT. Translated: CASSLGGLGNQPQHF. The chain couples TRBV28 to TRBJ1-5; D perhaps matches TRBD1 (5 bases). V lost 2 bases, J lost 2 bases, and 10 bases lay in between. This CDR3 is 15 amino acids long. From germline, CDR1 is MDHEN and CDR2 SYDVKM.

This clone showed up just a few times. V gene TRBV28 combines with J gene TRBJ2-3, with 10 positions matching TRBD1. V lost 5 bases and J lost 2; bases outside the gene matches: 16. Looked up from germline, CDR1 is MDHEN and CDR2 is SYDVKM. This CDR3 spans 19 amino acids. The CDR3 protein is CASSPHRQGAPTLTDTQYF. Here the CDR3 DNA reads TGTGCCAGCAGTCCTCATCGACAGGGGGCCCCCACCCTCACAGATACGCAGTATTTT.

This clone was found a few times. The genes are TRBV28 and TRBJ1-1, with TRBD1 matching 7 bases. The J segment lost 3 bases and the V segment lost 6 bases, leaving 10 bases of the junction unmatched. This CDR3 has 15 residues. Germline V gene lookup returns CDR1 MDHEN and CDR2 SYDVKM. The chain's CDR3 is CASSSRGYLHTEAFF. DNA for the CDR3: TGTGCCAGCAGCTCCAGGGGGTACTTACACACTGAAGCTTTCTTT.